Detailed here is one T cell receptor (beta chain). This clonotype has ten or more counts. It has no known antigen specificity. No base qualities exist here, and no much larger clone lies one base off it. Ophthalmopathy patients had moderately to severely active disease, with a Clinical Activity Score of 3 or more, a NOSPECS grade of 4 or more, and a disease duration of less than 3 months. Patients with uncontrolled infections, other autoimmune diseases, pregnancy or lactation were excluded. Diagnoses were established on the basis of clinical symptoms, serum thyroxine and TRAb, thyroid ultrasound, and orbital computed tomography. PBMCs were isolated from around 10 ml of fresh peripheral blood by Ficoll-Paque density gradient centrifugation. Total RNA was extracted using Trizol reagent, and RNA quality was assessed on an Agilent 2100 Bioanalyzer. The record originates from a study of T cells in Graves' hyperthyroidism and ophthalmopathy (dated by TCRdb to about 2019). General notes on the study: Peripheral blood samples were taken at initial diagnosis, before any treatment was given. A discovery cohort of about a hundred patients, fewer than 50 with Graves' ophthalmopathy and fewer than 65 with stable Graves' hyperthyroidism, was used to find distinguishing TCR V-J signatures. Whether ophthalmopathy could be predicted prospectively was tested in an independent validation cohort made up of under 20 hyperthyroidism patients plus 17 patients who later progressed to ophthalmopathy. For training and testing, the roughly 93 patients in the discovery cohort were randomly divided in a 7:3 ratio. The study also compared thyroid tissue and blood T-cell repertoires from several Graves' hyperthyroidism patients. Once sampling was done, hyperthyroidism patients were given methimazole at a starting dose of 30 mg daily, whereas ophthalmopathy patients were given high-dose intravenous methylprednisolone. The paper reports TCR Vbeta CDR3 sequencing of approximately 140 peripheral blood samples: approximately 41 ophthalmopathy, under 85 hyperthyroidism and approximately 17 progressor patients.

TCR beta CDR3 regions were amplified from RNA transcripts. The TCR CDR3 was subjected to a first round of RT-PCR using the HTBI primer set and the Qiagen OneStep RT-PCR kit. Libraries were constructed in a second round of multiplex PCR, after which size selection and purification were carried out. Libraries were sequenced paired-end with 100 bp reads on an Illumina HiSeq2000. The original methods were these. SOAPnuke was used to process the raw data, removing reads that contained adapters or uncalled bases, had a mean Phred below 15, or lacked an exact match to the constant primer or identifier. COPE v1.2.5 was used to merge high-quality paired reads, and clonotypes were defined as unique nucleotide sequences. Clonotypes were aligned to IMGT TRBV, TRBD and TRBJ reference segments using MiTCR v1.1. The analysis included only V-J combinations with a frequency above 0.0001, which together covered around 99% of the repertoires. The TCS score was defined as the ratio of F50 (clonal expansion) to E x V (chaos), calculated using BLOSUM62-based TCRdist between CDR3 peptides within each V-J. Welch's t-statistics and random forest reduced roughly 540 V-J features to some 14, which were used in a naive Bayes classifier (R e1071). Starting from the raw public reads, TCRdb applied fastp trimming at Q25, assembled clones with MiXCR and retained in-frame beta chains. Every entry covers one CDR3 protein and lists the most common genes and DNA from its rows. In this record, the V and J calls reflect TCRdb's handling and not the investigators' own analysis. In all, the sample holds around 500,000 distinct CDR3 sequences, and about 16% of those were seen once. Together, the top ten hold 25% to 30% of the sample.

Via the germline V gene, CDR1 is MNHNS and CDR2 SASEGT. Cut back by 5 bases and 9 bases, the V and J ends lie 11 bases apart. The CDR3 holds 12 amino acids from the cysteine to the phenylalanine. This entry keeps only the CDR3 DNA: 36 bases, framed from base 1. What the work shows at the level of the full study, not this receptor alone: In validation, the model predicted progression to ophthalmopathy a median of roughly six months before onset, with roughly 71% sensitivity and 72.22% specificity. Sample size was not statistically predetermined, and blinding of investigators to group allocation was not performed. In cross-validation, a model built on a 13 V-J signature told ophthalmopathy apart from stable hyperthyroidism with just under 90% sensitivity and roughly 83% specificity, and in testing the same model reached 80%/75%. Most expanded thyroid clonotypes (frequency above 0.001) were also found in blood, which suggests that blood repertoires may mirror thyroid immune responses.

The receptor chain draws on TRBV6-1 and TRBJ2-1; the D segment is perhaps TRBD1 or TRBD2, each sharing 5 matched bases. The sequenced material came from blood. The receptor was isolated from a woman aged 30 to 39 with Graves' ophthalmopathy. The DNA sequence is TGTGCCAGCAGTTCACTAGGGACTGAGCAGTTCTTC. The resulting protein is CASSSLGTEQFF.